These T cell receptor beta chains were read from a single sample in a study of OX40 agonist ivuxolimab in advanced cancers. Profiling relied on immunoSEQ multiplex PCR, and the TCRdb table lists in-frame clones only, not all of them. The sample carries about 150,000 clones, approximately 94% recorded once. The material sequenced was CD4+ or CD8+ T cells sorted from blood, taken in a trial of the OX40 agonist ivuxolimab. These TCRs come from an adult with an advanced solid tumor such as melanoma, head and neck, liver or kidney cancer. The CDR3 runs from the conserved cysteine through the conserved F or W. D genes are given only for firm matches. A clone size is listed for some rows: how often the clone was seen (once, few, many), or a class if it is expanded.

v_gene: TRBV5-1
j_gene: TRBJ1-2
d_gene: .
abundance: .
len: 14
CDR3aa: CASSLTGSNYGYTF
CDR3nt: TGCGCCAGCAGCTTGACAGGATCTAACTATGGCTACACCTTC

v_gene: TRBV6-5
j_gene: TRBJ2-2
d_gene: TRBD2
abundance: once
len: 16
CDR3aa: CASSYSRGRGTGELFF
CDR3nt: TGTGCCAGCAGTTACTCTCGGGGGAGGGGCACCGGGGAGCTGTTTTTT

v_gene: TRBV27
j_gene: TRBJ1-2
d_gene: .
abundance: .
len: 15
CDR3aa: CASTPGSRGDYGYTF
CDR3nt: TGTGCCAGCACTCCAGGGTCGAGGGGCGACTATGGCTACACCTTC

v_gene: TRBV28
j_gene: TRBJ2-3
d_gene: .
abundance: .
len: 15
CDR3aa: CASSSPQAGPDTQYF
CDR3nt: TGTGCCAGCAGTTCCCCGCAGGCGGGCCCAGATACGCAGTATTTT

v_gene: TRBV2
j_gene: TRBJ1-6
d_gene: TRBD1
abundance: .
len: 14
CDR3aa: CASILDRTNSPLHF
CDR3nt: TGTGCCAGCATCCTGGACAGGACTAATTCACCCCTCCACTTT

v_gene: TRBV6-5
j_gene: TRBJ1-2
d_gene: TRBD1
abundance: once
len: 14
CDR3aa: CASSSGQGSYGYTF
CDR3nt: TGTGCCAGCAGTTCTGGACAGGGAAGCTATGGCTACACCTTC

v_gene: TRBV6-6
j_gene: TRBJ2-3
d_gene: TRBD2
abundance: .
len: 15
CDR3aa: CASNQRGGGTDTQYF
CDR3nt: TGTGCCAGCAACCAACGGGGGGGCGGCACAGATACGCAGTATTTT

v_gene: TRBV5-1
j_gene: TRBJ2-7
d_gene: .
abundance: .
len: 14
CDR3aa: CASSVRLSSYEQYF
CDR3nt: TGCGCCAGCAGCGTTCGTCTGAGCTCCTACGAGCAGTACTTC

v_gene: TRBV6-1
j_gene: TRBJ1-1
d_gene: .
abundance: .
len: 11
CDR3aa: CASSEQQKAFF
CDR3nt: TGTGCCAGCAGTGAACAGCAGAAGGCTTTCTTT

v_gene: TRBV5-1
j_gene: TRBJ1-2
d_gene: TRBD1
abundance: .
len: 15
CDR3aa: CASSSPDRANYGYTF
CDR3nt: TGCGCCAGCAGCTCCCCGGACAGGGCCAACTATGGCTACACCTTC

v_gene: TRBV18
j_gene: TRBJ2-5
d_gene: TRBD1
abundance: .
len: 15
CDR3aa: CASSPRTGEGETQYF
CDR3nt: TGTGCCAGCTCCCCCCGGACAGGGGAGGGAGAGACCCAGTACTTC

v_gene: TRBV10-3
j_gene: TRBJ2-7
d_gene: .
abundance: .
len: 14
CDR3aa: CAISAGLSSYEQYF
CDR3nt: TGTGCCATCAGTGCAGGGCTATCATCCTACGAGCAGTACTTC

v_gene: TRBV20-1
j_gene: TRBJ2-5
d_gene: .
abundance: once
len: 11
CDR3aa: CSARGVETQYF
CDR3nt: TGCAGTGCGAGGGGGGTCGAGACCCAGTACTTC

v_gene: TRBV21-1
j_gene: TRBJ2-1
d_gene: .
abundance: .
len: 17
CDR3aa: CASSKLPCPWAHNEQFF
CDR3nt: TGTGCCAGCAGCAAGCTCCCATGTCCGTGGGCACACAATGAGCAGTTCTTC

v_gene: TRBV7-6
j_gene: TRBJ2-3
d_gene: .
abundance: .
len: 14
CDR3aa: CASSLGTSTDTQYF
CDR3nt: TGTGCCAGCAGCCTCGGGACTAGCACAGATACGCAGTATTTT

v_gene: TRBV30
j_gene: TRBJ2-1
d_gene: TRBD2
abundance: .
len: 17
CDR3aa: CAWRRGGGPASYNEQFF
CDR3nt: TGTGCCTGGCGACGAGGCGGGGGGCCGGCGTCCTACAATGAGCAGTTCTTC

v_gene: TRBV21-1
j_gene: TRBJ2-1
d_gene: .
abundance: .
len: 20
CDR3aa: CASSLSTRGRTGSSYNEQFF
CDR3nt: TGTGCTAGCAGTCTCTCGACAAGGGGAAGGACAGGGAGCTCCTACAATGAGCAGTTCTTC

v_gene: TRBV29-1
j_gene: TRBJ1-3
d_gene: .
abundance: .
len: 15
CDR3aa: CSVREGGFSGNTIYF
CDR3nt: TGCAGCGTCCGCGAGGGGGGGTTCTCTGGAAACACCATATATTTT

v_gene: TRBV9
j_gene: TRBJ1-3
d_gene: .
abundance: .
len: 16
CDR3aa: CASSASSLSSGNTIYF
CDR3nt: TGTGCCAGCAGCGCGTCCAGTCTAAGCTCTGGAAACACCATATATTTT

v_gene: TRBV6-5
j_gene: TRBJ1-1
d_gene: .
abundance: .
len: 14
CDR3aa: CASRLQGGNTEAFF
CDR3nt: TGTGCCAGCAGGCTACAGGGAGGGAACACTGAAGCTTTCTTT

v_gene: TRBV28
j_gene: TRBJ1-2
d_gene: .
abundance: .
len: 13
CDR3aa: CASSSAVSYGYTF
CDR3nt: TGTGCCAGCAGTTCCGCAGTCTCGTATGGCTACACCTTC

v_gene: TRBV18
j_gene: TRBJ1-5
d_gene: .
abundance: .
len: 17
CDR3aa: CASSPYGTSETNQPQHF
CDR3nt: TGTGCCAGCTCACCGTACGGGACTTCTGAAACCAATCAGCCCCAGCATTTT

v_gene: TRBV10-2
j_gene: TRBJ2-5
d_gene: .
abundance: .
len: 13
CDR3aa: CASSVIGEETQYF
CDR3nt: TGCGCCAGCAGTGTCATAGGGGAAGAGACCCAGTACTTC

v_gene: TRBV10-1
j_gene: TRBJ2-3
d_gene: TRBD2
abundance: .
len: 15
CDR3aa: CASSEGTSGTDTQYF
CDR3nt: TGCGCCAGCAGTGAGGGGACTAGCGGTACAGATACGCAGTATTTT

v_gene: TRBV9
j_gene: TRBJ2-3
d_gene: .
abundance: .
len: 16
CDR3aa: CASSVGATDFTDTQYF
CDR3nt: TGTGCCAGCAGCGTAGGGGCTACAGACTTCACAGATACGCAGTATTTT

v_gene: TRBV21-1
j_gene: TRBJ1-1
d_gene: .
abundance: .
len: 15
CDR3aa: CASSKGLGGRTEAFF
CDR3nt: TGTGCCAGCAGCAAAGGATTGGGGGGACGTACTGAAGCTTTCTTT

v_gene: TRBV27
j_gene: TRBJ1-5
d_gene: .
abundance: .
len: 15
CDR3aa: CASSLSWIRGGHQHF
CDR3nt: TGTGCCAGCAGTTTATCTTGGATCCGGGGGGGACACCAGCATTTT

v_gene: TRBV5-6
j_gene: TRBJ1-1
d_gene: TRBD1
abundance: .
len: 14
CDR3aa: CASSFGGGDTEAFF
CDR3nt: TGTGCCAGCAGCTTCGGAGGGGGCGACACTGAAGCTTTCTTT

v_gene: TRBV6-5
j_gene: TRBJ1-2
d_gene: .
abundance: .
len: 15
CDR3aa: CASSSTGTTAYGYTF
CDR3nt: TGTGCCAGCAGTTCCACGGGGACCACCGCATATGGCTACACCTTC

v_gene: TRBV11-3
j_gene: TRBJ2-1
d_gene: .
abundance: .
len: 18
CDR3aa: CAAEWDLERVYSYNEQFF
CDR3nt: TGTGCCGCGGAATGGGACCTAGAAAGGGTTTACTCCTACAATGAGCAGTTCTTC

v_gene: TRBV5-4
j_gene: TRBJ2-5
d_gene: TRBD2
abundance: .
len: 16
CDR3aa: CASSRGLAGGRETQYF
CDR3nt: TGTGCCAGCAGCCGGGGACTAGCGGGAGGGCGGGAGACCCAGTACTTC

v_gene: TRBV18
j_gene: TRBJ2-7
d_gene: .
abundance: once
len: 14
CDR3aa: CASSPSQGTYEQYF
CDR3nt: TGTGCCAGCTCACCATCTCAGGGGACCTACGAGCAGTACTTC

v_gene: TRBV6-5
j_gene: TRBJ2-2
d_gene: .
abundance: .
len: 14
CDR3aa: CASRGQANTGELFF
CDR3nt: TGTGCCAGCAGAGGGCAGGCGAACACCGGGGAGCTGTTTTTT